Reported below is one TCR beta chain. Its antigen is not known. The CD4+ fraction was divided into a CD45RA+ naive subset and a CD45RA-negative memory subset. This sample was included in a study of shared clonotypes between healthy human individuals. Study-level points and caveats: Clonotype sharing levels among donors were expected to vary with sequencing depth.

Authors' processing steps: Sequence data from immunoSEQ were junction-only and lacked quality scores; consequently, filtering differed. Sequencing used immunoSEQ multiplex PCR; TCRdb keeps in-frame clones, though not all of them. For V, J and clone size, that table is used; D and trimming come from the DNA. The sample yields under 1,100,000 clones, approximately 68% seen once. J gave up 9 bases and V 6 bases, and 8 bases lay outside the gene matches. Germline assignment: CDR1 SQVTM and CDR2 ANQGSEA. The CDR3 runs to 14 residues. The chain is built from TRBV29-1 and TRBJ2-1; TRBD2 agrees at 13 bases. The sequencing sample was made of memory CD4+ T cells sorted from blood. Subset: CD45RA-negative fraction. This TCR came from a man aged 18 to 29 in good health. CDR3 loop: CSVRTSGGGSEQFF. In DNA, the CDR3 is TGCAGCGTGAGGACTAGCGGGGGTGGGAGTGAGCAGTTCTTC.